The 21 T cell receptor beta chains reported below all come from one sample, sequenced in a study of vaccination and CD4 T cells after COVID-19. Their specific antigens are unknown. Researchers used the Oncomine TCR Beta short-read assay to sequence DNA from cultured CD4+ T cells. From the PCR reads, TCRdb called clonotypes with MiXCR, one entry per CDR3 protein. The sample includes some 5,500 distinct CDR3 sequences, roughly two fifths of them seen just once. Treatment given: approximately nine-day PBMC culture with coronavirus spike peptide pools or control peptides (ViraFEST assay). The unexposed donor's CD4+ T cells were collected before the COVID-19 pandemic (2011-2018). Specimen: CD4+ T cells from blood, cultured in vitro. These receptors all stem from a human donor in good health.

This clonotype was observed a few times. CDR3 nucleotides: TGTGCCAGCAGTTATGTTGGGGCAGGGTGGTCTGAAGCTTTCTTT. Protein product: CASSYVGAGWSEAFF. The chain recombines TRBV6-5 with TRBJ1-1, with D possibly being TRBD1 (5 bases). This CDR3 contains 15 residues. The ends were cut back, 3 bases at V and 6 bases at J, with 17 bases in the middle. Per the germline V gene, CDR1 is MNHEY and CDR2 is SVGAGI.

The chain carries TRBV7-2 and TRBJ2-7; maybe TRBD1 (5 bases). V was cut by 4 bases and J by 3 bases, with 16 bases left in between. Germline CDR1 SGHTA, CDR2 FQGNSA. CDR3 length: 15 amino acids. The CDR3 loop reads CASSSPPVGHYEQYF. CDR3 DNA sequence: TGTGCCAGCAGCTCCCCCCCAGTGGGGCACTACGAGCAGTACTTC.

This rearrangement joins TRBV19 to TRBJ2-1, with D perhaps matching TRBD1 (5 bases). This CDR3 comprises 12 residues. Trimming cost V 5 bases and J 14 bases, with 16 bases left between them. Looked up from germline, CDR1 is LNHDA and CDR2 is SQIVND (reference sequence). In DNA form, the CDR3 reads TGTGCCAGTAGTTCAGGGTGGTATTTTGAGTTCTTC. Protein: CASSSGWYFEFF. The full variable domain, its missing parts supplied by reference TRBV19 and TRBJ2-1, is DGGITQSPKYLFRKEGQNVTLSCEQNLNHDAMYWYRQDPGQGLRLIYYSQIVNDFQKGDIAEGYSVSREKKESFPLTVTSAQKNPTAFYLCASSSGWYFEFFGPGTRLTVL.

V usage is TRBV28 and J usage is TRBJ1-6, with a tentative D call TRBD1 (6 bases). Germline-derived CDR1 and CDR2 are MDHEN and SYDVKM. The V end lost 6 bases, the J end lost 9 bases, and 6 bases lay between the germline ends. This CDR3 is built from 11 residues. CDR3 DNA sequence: TGTGCCAGCAGCAGGGGTTCACCCCTCCACTTT. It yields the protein CASSRGSPLHF.

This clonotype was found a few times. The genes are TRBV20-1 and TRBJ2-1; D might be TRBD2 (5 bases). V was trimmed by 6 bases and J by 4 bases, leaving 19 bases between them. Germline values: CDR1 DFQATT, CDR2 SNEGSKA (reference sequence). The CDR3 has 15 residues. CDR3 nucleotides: TGCAGTGCGCCCCTCCGGGATCCGATGTACAATGAGCAGTTCTTC. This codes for CSAPLRDPMYNEQFF.

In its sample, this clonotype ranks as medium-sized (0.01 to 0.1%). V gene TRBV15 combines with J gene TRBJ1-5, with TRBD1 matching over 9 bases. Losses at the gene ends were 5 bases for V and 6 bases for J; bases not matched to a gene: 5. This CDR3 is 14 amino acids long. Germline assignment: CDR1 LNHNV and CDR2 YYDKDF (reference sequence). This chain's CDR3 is CATSGTGSRQPQHF. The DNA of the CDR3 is TGTGCCACCAGCGGGACAGGGTCCCGTCAGCCCCAGCATTTT.

The CDR3 is CASSQAEDRGTIYF. CDR3 in DNA: TGTGCCAGCAGCCAAGCAGAGGACAGGGGCACCATATATTTT. V gene TRBV4-2 combines with J gene TRBJ1-3; 9 nucleotides match TRBD1. The V and J ends lost 1 base and 9 bases, in that order; junction bases with no gene match: 4. The germline CDR1 and CDR2 sequences are LGHNA and YNFKEQ. This CDR3 has 14 residues.

DNA for the CDR3: TGTGCCAGCAGATTGAGCGGGGAGACCCAGTACTTC. Its protein is CASRLSGETQYF. The J gene is TRBJ2-5, the V gene TRBV2; possible D gene TRBD2, 6 bases. Germline V gene lookup returns CDR1 SNHLY and CDR2 FYNNEI. This CDR3 is 12 amino acids long. Trimming left V 6 bases short and J 5 bases short, with 10 bases between.

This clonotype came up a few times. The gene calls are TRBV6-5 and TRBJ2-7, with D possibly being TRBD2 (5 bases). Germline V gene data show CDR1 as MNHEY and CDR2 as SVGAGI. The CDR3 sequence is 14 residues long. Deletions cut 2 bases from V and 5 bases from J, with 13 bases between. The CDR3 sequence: CASSYPTRAHEQYF. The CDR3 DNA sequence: TGTGCCAGCAGTTACCCCACTAGGGCCCACGAGCAGTACTTC.

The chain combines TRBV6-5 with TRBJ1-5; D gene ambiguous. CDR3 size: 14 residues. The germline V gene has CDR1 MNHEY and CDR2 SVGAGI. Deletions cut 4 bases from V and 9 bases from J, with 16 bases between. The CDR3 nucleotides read TGTGCCAGCAGTTTACGTGGGAGCTGGGGGCCCCAGCATTTT. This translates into CASSLRGSWGPQHF.

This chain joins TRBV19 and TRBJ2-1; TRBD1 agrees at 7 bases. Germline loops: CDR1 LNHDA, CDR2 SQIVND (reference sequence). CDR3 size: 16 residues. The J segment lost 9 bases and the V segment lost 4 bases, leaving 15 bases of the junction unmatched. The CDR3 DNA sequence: TGTGCCAGTAGTAAGACAGGGTTGGTTCTTGAGGGTGAGCAGTTCTTC. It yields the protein CASSKTGLVLEGEQFF.

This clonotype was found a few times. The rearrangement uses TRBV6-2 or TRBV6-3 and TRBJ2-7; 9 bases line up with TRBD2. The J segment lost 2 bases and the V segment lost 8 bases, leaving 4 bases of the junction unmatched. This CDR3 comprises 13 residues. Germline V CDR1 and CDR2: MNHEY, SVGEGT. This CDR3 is CASGLAGPYEQYF. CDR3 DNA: TGTGCCAGCGGCCTAGCGGGACCCTACGAGCAGTACTTC.

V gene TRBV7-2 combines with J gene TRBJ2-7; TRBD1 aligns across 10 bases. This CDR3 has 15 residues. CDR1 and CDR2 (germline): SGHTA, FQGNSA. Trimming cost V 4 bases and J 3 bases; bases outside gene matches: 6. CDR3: CASSSRTGGHYEQYF. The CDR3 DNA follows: TGTGCCAGCAGCTCTCGGACAGGGGGGCACTACGAGCAGTACTTC.

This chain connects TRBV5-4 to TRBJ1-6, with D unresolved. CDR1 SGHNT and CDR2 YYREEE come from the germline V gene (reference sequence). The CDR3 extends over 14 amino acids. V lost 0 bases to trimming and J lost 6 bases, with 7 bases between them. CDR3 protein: CASSLEGPNSPLHF. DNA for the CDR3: TGTGCCAGCAGCTTGGAGGGTCCTAATTCACCCCTCCACTTT.

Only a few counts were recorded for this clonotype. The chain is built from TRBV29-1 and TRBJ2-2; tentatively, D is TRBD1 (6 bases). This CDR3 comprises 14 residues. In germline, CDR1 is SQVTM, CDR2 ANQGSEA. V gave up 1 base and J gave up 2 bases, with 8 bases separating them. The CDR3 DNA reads TGCAGCGTTGAAGTGGGACAAAACACCGGGGAGCTGTTTTTT. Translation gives CSVEVGQNTGELFF.

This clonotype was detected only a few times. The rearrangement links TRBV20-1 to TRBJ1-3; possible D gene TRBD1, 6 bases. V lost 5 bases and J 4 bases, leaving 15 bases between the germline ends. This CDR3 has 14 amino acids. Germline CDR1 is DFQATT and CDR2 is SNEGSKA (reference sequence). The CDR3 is CSAVPGVTGNTIYF. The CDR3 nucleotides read TGCAGTGCTGTCCCAGGGGTAACGGGAAACACCATATATTTT.

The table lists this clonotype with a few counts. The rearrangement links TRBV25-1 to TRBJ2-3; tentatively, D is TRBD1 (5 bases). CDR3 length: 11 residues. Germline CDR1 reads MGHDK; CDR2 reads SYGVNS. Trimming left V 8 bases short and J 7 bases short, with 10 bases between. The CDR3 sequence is CASQGIYTQYF. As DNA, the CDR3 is TGTGCCAGCCAGGGAATTTATACGCAGTATTTT. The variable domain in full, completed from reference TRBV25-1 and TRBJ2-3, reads EADIYQTPRYLVIGTGKKITLECSQTMGHDKMYWYQQDPGMELHLIHYSYGVNSTEKGDLSSESTVSRIRTEHFPLTLESARPSHTSQYLCASQGIYTQYFGPGTRLTVL.

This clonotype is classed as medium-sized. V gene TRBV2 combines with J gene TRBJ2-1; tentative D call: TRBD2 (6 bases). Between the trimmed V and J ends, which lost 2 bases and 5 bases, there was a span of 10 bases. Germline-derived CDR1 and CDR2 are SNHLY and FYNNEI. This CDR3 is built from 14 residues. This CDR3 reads CASSEQDYHNEQFF. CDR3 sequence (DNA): TGTGCCAGCAGTGAACAGGACTACCACAATGAGCAGTTCTTC.

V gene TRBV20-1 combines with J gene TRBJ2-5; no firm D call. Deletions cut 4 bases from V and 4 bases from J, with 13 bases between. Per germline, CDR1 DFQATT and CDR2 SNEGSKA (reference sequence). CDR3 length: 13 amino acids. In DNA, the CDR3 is TGCAGTGCTATTAGTGCCTCCCGAGAGACCCAGTACTTC. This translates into CSAISASRETQYF.

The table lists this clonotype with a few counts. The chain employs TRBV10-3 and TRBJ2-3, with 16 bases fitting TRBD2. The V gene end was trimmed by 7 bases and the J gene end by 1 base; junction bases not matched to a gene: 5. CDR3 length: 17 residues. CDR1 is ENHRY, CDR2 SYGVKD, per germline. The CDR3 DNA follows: TGTGCCATCAAAGGGACTAGCGGGAGGGGGGGCACAGATACGCAGTATTTT. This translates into CAIKGTSGRGGTDTQYF.

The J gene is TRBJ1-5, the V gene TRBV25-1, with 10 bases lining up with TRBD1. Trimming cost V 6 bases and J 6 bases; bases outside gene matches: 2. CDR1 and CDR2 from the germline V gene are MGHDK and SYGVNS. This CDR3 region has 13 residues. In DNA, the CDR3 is TGTGCCAGCAGCGGGACAGGGGTTCAGCCCCAGCATTTT. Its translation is CASSGTGVQPQHF.